The 14 T cell receptor beta chains presented below share a single source sample, sequenced in a study of T cell repertoires and Cas9 in healthy adults (dated by TCRdb to the late 2010s). The library came from the immunoSEQ multiplex PCR assay. TCRdb limited this immuneACCESS table to in-frame rearrangements with V and J called. A share of clones is missing; checked studies link under half to unresolved V genes, and the rest is unexplained. In this sample the table shows tens of thousands of clones, just under 95% of which occur a single time. The top ten hold about 0.9% of the sample. Sequenced material: CD4+ effector T cells (CD127+, CD25-, CD137-, CD154-) from PBMCs; culture status not recorded. All receptors come from a human donor in good health.

The rearrangement uses TRBV5-1 and TRBJ1-1, with D perhaps matching TRBD1 (6 bases). In germline, CDR1 is SGHRS, CDR2 YFSETQ. The CDR3 loop spans 14 amino acids. Trimming cost V 2 bases and J 4 bases, with 12 bases left between them. The CDR3 loop reads CASSFPGEGTEAFF. CDR3 bases: TGCGCCAGCAGCTTCCCAGGGGAGGGCACTGAAGCTTTCTTT.

The chain carries TRBV25-1 and TRBJ2-3; D not resolved. The germline V gene has CDR1 MGHDK and CDR2 SYGVNS. The CDR3 loop spans 14 amino acids. V gave up 2 bases and J gave up 5 bases, with 11 bases separating them. The DNA for the CDR3 is TGTGCCAGCAGTGAAAACGACGTTGGAGATACGCAGTATTTT. It codes for CASSENDVGDTQYF.

This rearrangement joins TRBV27 to TRBJ1-6; perhaps TRBD1 as D (6 bases). V was shortened by 2 bases and J by 4 bases, with 15 bases between the two germline ends. The CDR3 consists of 17 residues. Germline V gene sequence: CDR1 MNHEY, CDR2 SMNVEV (reference sequence). The CDR3 DNA reads TGTGCCAGCAGTTTAAACGCCAGGGGTGGTTATAATTCACCCCTCCACTTT. It encodes CASSLNARGGYNSPLHF.

This clone has more than one count but fewer than ten. The gene calls are TRBV23-1 and TRBJ2-7; D gene uncertain. TRBV23-1 is an ORF, with its function uncertain. The V end lost 2 bases, the J end lost 3 bases, and 17 bases lay between the germline ends. This CDR3 is 16 amino acids long. Here the CDR3 DNA reads TGCGCCAGCAGTCAAATAGGATCCCGTGGAATCTACGAGCAGTACGTC. Translation gives CASSQIGSRGIYEQYV.

This sequence joins TRBV11-2 and TRBJ1-1, with TRBD1 as a possible D gene (5 bases). V was clipped by 4 bases and J by 0 bases, with 12 bases between them. The germline V gene has CDR1 SGHAT and CDR2 FQNNGV. CDR3 length: 15 residues. CDR3 protein: CASSWETDVNTEAFF. CDR3 bases: TGTGCCAGCAGCTGGGAGACAGATGTGAACACTGAAGCTTTCTTT.

The V and J genes are TRBV4-2 and TRBJ1-3, with D unresolved. The CDR3 contains 18 residues. Trimming took off 4 bases at V and 2 bases at J, with 21 bases between the two ends. Germline V gene sequence: CDR1 LGHNA, CDR2 YNFKEQ. The CDR3 sequence is CASSRSIGRRVTGNTIYF. The CDR3 bases are TGTGCCAGCAGCCGGTCTATTGGACGGCGAGTCACTGGAAACACCATATATTTT.

This clone is a singleton in its sample. The CDR3 bases are TGCGCCAGCCGCGGGGGGGTCGGGTCCTACGAGCAGTACTTC. It translates to CASRGGVGSYEQYF. This sequence joins TRBV10-2 and TRBJ2-7, with 9 bases matching TRBD2. The germline V gene has CDR1 WSHSY and CDR2 SAAADI. The J segment lost 1 base and the V segment lost 8 bases, leaving 6 bases of the junction unmatched. The CDR3 runs 14 residues.

The V gene is TRBV7-9, the J gene TRBJ1-2, with D maybe TRBD1 (6 bases). The CDR3 runs 13 residues. Trimming removed 5 bases from V and 5 bases from J, with 12 bases in between. The germline CDR1 and CDR2 sequences are SEHNR and FQNEAQ (reference sequence). DNA for the CDR3: TGTGCCAGCAGCCCGGACAGCGTATATGGCTACACCTTC. Translated, it gives CASSPDSVYGYTF.

The rearrangement uses TRBV7-9 and TRBJ1-6; D ambiguous. V was pared by 5 bases and J by 9 bases, with 17 bases between. CDR1 is SEHNR and CDR2 is FQNEAQ in the germline V gene (reference sequence). CDR3 length equals 15 residues. The chain's CDR3 is CASSQFLGETSPLHF. The CDR3 DNA sequence: TGTGCCAGCAGCCAATTTCTGGGTGAGACTTCACCCCTCCACTTT.

The chain carries TRBV7-3 and TRBJ2-2; tentatively, D is TRBD1 or TRBD2 (5 bases each). Trimming took off 6 bases at V and 0 bases at J, with 14 bases between the two ends. Germline V lookup: CDR1 SGHTA, CDR2 FQGTGA. This CDR3 region has 16 residues. CDR3 in amino acids: CASSPNGGTNTGELFF. As DNA, the CDR3 is TGTGCCAGCAGTCCCAATGGGGGAACGAACACCGGGGAGCTGTTTTTT.

This chain joins TRBV5-6 and TRBJ2-7; 8 bases are shared with TRBD2. CDR1 and CDR2 from the germline V gene are SGHDT and YYEEEE. With 4 bases clipped from V and 3 bases from J, the junction kept 9 bases outside the gene matches. The CDR3 is 15 residues long. In DNA, the CDR3 is TGTGCCAGCAGCCGCCGGGCGGGAGGAATCTACGAGCAGTACGTC. Translated, it gives CASSRRAGGIYEQYV.

The chain couples TRBV6-5 to TRBJ2-1; 7 positions agree with TRBD1. The V gene end was trimmed by 4 bases and the J gene end by 14 bases; junction bases not matched to a gene: 17. CDR1 and CDR2 (germline): MNHEY, SVGAGI. There are 15 residues in the CDR3. As DNA, the CDR3 is TGTGCCAGCAGTTCTGGGGACAGCGAGGTCCCCCGCAAGTTCTTC. Protein sequence: CASSSGDSEVPRKFF.

The J gene is TRBJ1-4, the V gene TRBV7-9; TRBD1 matches at 7 bases. V gave up 2 bases and J gave up 2 bases; unmatched junction bases: 5. This CDR3 is 16 amino acids long. Germline loops: CDR1 SEHNR, CDR2 FQNEAQ (reference sequence). CDR3 DNA sequence: TGTGCCAGCAGCTTAAGGGGAGGGGGCACTAATGAAAAACTGTTTTTT. Amino acids: CASSLRGGGTNEKLFF. Filled out from reference TRBV7-9 and TRBJ1-4, the complete variable domain reads DTGVSQNPRHKITKRGQNVTFRCDPISEHNRLYWYRQTLGQGPEFLTYFQNEAQLEKSRLLSDRFSAERPKGSFSTLEIQRTEQGDSAMYLCASSLRGGGTNEKLFFGSGTQLSVL.

V usage is TRBV11-2 and J usage is TRBJ2-7; D not resolved. This CDR3 region has 13 residues. Germline CDR1 SGHAT, CDR2 FQNNGV. The ends were cut back, 3 bases at V and 0 bases at J, with 6 bases in the middle. The CDR3 loop reads CASSLGGSYEQYV. As DNA, the CDR3 is TGTGCCAGCAGCTTGGGCGGCTCCTACGAGCAGTACGTC.